The clone carrying this TCR beta chain was found a few times. The data derive from a study of T cell repertoires in cytomegalovirus infection. In the study overall: A matching HLA type, together with CMV infection, was signaled by public TCR beta signatures.

The CDR3 runs 11 residues. The V end lost 8 bases, the J end lost 7 bases, and 9 bases lay between the germline ends. Germline V lookup: CDR1 SQVTM, CDR2 ANQGSEA. TCRdb re-analysed the reads in MiXCR, keeping a single row per CDR3 protein. The repertoire includes about 180,000 distinct CDR3 sequences, over 13% of them detected once, and over 20% sits in the top ten. The TCR was taken from a human donor in good health (CMV status not recorded). Some clones in this sample may be carry-over from other donors' samples. The chain combines TRBV29-1 with TRBJ1-6; perhaps TRBD1 as D (6 bases). The sequenced material came from PBMCs. This CDR3 reads CSRRGNSPLHF. The DNA of the CDR3 is TGCAGCAGGAGGGGGAATTCACCCCTCCACTTT.